These 25 T cell receptor beta chains were sequenced from one sample in a study of T cell repertoires in cytomegalovirus infection. TCRdb independently ran MiXCR on the reads; one entry per CDR3 protein. This sample has about 530,000 distinct CDR3 sequences; approximately 26% occur once, and the top ten carry less than 15%. The sequencing sample was made of PBMCs. These receptors were obtained from a human donor in good health (CMV status not recorded). Some clones in this sample may be carry-over from other donors' samples.

In its sample, this clonotype was seen many times. The chain carries TRBV12-3 or TRBV12-4 and TRBJ1-5; D unresolved. V was clipped by 5 bases and J by 8 bases, with 13 bases between them. This CDR3 region has 13 residues. In DNA form, the CDR3 reads TGTGCCAGCAGTATGACCCGATTTGAGCCCCAGCATTTT. It is translated as CASSMTRFEPQHF.

J is TRBJ1-2 and V is TRBV4-3; TRBD1 aligns across 8 bases. The junction had 15 bases not matched to a gene; V was cut back by 4 bases and J by 8 bases. Germline V lookup: CDR1 LGHNA, CDR2 YSLEER. The CDR3 is 16 amino acids. CDR3 sequence: CASSRSAGSRGQGYTF. As DNA, the CDR3 is TGCGCCAGCAGCCGCTCGGCGGGGTCCAGGGGGCAAGGCTACACCTTC.

Note on this clonotype: As the CDR3 is not closed by the conserved phenylalanine or tryptophan, this likely results from a read error. The chain links TRBV10-3 to TRBJ2-1; 8 bases are a match to TRBD1. The germline V gene has CDR1 ENHRY and CDR2 SYGVKD. The CDR3 totals 13 residues. With 4 bases clipped from V and 10 bases from J, the junction kept 6 bases outside the gene matches. CDR3 loop: CAISASGGAEQFI. Written as DNA, the CDR3 is TGTGCCATCAGTGCCTCAGGGGGCGCGGAGCAGTTCATC.

This clonotype was detected many times. This chain joins TRBV7-2 and TRBJ1-4; TRBD1 aligns across 9 bases. CDR3 length: 13 residues. The junction had 4 bases not matched to a gene; V was cut back by 6 bases and J by 8 bases. CDR1 is SGHTA and CDR2 is FQGNSA in the germline V gene. This chain's CDR3 is CASSRTGEEKLFF. CDR3 bases: TGTGCCAGCAGTCGGACAGGGGAGGAAAAACTGTTTTTT.

This rearrangement joins TRBV11-2 to TRBJ2-7; D is unclear. The CDR3 has 13 amino acids. Trimming removed 5 bases at V and 0 bases at J, with 8 bases between. Germline-derived CDR1 and CDR2 are SGHAT and FQNNGV. For the CDR3, the DNA is TGTGCCAGCAGCCCTTTAGCCTCCTACGAGCAGTACTTC. Amino acid sequence: CASSPLASYEQYF.

This chain uses TRBV6-2 or TRBV6-3 with TRBJ2-7; D possibly corresponds to TRBD2 (6 bases). V gave up 4 bases and J gave up 7 bases, with 14 bases separating them. The CDR3 totals 13 residues. Looked up from germline, CDR1 is MNHEY and CDR2 is SVGEGT. CDR3 protein: CASSLGLVGEQYF. CDR3 in DNA: TGTGCCAGCAGTTTGGGACTGGTGGGAGAGCAGTACTTC.

The CDR3: CASSFSSGRSDTQYF. CDR3 coding DNA: TGTGCCAGCAGTTTTTCCAGCGGGAGATCAGATACGCAGTATTTT. V is TRBV28 and J is TRBJ2-3; 8 nucleotides align to TRBD2. The J segment lost 4 bases and the V segment lost 3 bases, leaving 6 bases of the junction unmatched. CDR1 and CDR2 from the germline V gene are MDHEN and SYDVKM. The CDR3 length is 15 residues.

This clonotype turned up a few times. The chain uses TRBV7-3 and TRBJ2-1; a possible D gene is TRBD2 (7 bases). CDR1 is SGHTA, CDR2 FQGTGA, per germline. The CDR3 runs 15 residues. V lost 6 bases and J 10 bases, leaving 22 bases between the germline ends. This chain's CDR3 is CASSPPGGRLSEQFF. In nucleotides, the CDR3 is TGTGCCAGCAGTCCCCCCGGGGGGCGACTTAGCGAGCAGTTCTTC.

J is TRBJ1-4 and V is TRBV11-3; the match to TRBD1 covers 7 bases. Per germline, CDR1 SGHNT and CDR2 YENEEA. The CDR3 length is 15 residues. V trimming: 6 bases; J trimming: 3 bases; junction bases outside the gene matches: 7. The CDR3 is CASSPGTDPNEKLFF. The CDR3 nucleotides are TGTGCCAGCAGTCCAGGGACAGACCCTAATGAAAAACTGTTTTTT.

This clonotype has ten or more counts. The chain is built from TRBV7-2 and TRBJ1-2; 9 bases agree with TRBD1. Germline V gene data show CDR1 as SGHTA and CDR2 as FQGNSA. V dropped 4 bases and J dropped 9; count of bases not matched to a gene: 6. The CDR3 loop spans 13 amino acids. The CDR3 loop reads CASSSGQGNRYTF. In nucleotides, the CDR3 is TGTGCCAGCAGCTCGGGACAGGGTAATCGCTACACCTTC.

At least ten counts were recorded for this clonotype. The chain is built from TRBV7-2 and TRBJ2-1, with TRBD2 identical over 8 bases. Germline values: CDR1 SGHTA, CDR2 FQGNSA. With V trimmed by 1 base and J by 3 bases, 2 bases remained unmatched. This CDR3 spans 15 amino acids. The CDR3 sequence: CASSLGSGSYNEQFF. The CDR3 DNA reads as TGTGCCAGCAGCTTAGGGAGCGGGAGCTACAATGAGCAGTTCTTC.

This clonotype appeared many times. The rearrangement uses TRBV7-6 and TRBJ2-1; 7 bases agree with TRBD2. Trimming cost V 0 bases and J 0 bases; bases outside gene matches: 11. Germline CDR1 SGHVS, CDR2 FNYEAQ. The CDR3 is 19 amino acids. The CDR3, as DNA: TGTGCCAGCAGCTTAGCGGGGATAGCGGGTTTAAGCTCCTACAATGAGCAGTTCTTC. This sequence encodes CASSLAGIAGLSSYNEQFF.

CDR3 loop: CASSPPRVQGEAFF. The CDR3 DNA is TGTGCCAGCAGTCCACCCAGGGTTCAAGGTGAAGCTTTCTTT. The V gene is TRBV5-6, the J gene TRBJ1-1; D is perhaps TRBD1 (5 bases). Germline V gene sequence: CDR1 SGHDT, CDR2 YYEEEE. The CDR3 is made up of 14 amino acids. V was shortened by 5 bases and J by 7 bases, with 18 bases between the two germline ends.

The chain uses TRBV6-2 or TRBV6-3 and TRBJ2-5, with D tentatively TRBD2 (6 bases). CDR1 MNHEY and CDR2 SVGEGT come from the germline V gene. This CDR3 region has 13 residues. Trimming removed 4 bases from V and 7 bases from J, with 13 bases in between. CDR3 residues: CASSSGAGRTQYF. The CDR3 DNA is TGTGCCAGCAGTTCGGGCGCGGGGCGGACCCAGTACTTC.

This clonotype was found many times. J is TRBJ1-1 and V is TRBV12-3 or TRBV12-4, with 7 bases aligning to TRBD1. J lost 0 bases, V lost 6 bases, and 7 bases had no gene match. CDR3 length: 15 amino acids. The CDR3 nucleotides read TGTGCCAGCAGCCCAGGGGGGTCCATGAACACTGAAGCTTTCTTT. It yields the protein CASSPGGSMNTEAFF.

This sequence joins TRBV6-6 and TRBJ2-2; D possibly matches TRBD1 or TRBD2 (6 bases each). The CDR3 is made up of 14 amino acids. Germline CDR1 is MNHNY and CDR2 is SVGAGI (reference sequence). V lost 6 bases to trimming and J lost 4 bases, with 12 bases between them. DNA of the CDR3: TGTGCCAGCAGACAGGGCGGGGTCACCGGGGAGCTGTTTTTT. Residues: CASRQGGVTGELFF.

The chain employs TRBV6-5 and TRBJ2-1; D is perhaps TRBD2 (5 bases). The germline gives CDR1 MNHEY, CDR2 SVGAGI. The CDR3 spans 16 residues. The V end lost 0 bases, the J end lost 7 bases, and 16 bases lay between the germline ends. The CDR3 DNA sequence: TGTGCCAGCAGTTACTCGTATAGAGCGGCGAGGAATGAGCAGTTCTTC. Its translation is CASSYSYRAARNEQFF.

This clonotype was observed at least ten times. The chain uses TRBV7-8 and TRBJ2-1; 10 bases align to TRBD2. Unmatched junction bases numbered 12, after V lost 0 bases and J lost 4 bases. Germline CDR1 reads SGHVS; CDR2 reads FQNEAQ. The CDR3 runs to 19 residues. The CDR3 sequence is CASSLAIRPVAGGYNEQFF. CDR3 DNA sequence: TGTGCCAGCAGCTTAGCGATCCGCCCGGTAGCGGGAGGTTACAATGAGCAGTTCTTC.

This clonotype was counted between two and nine times. The V call is TRBV19, the J call TRBJ2-1, with a tentative D call TRBD1 (5 bases). Trimming left V 1 base short and J 9 bases short, with 10 bases between. CDR3 length: 13 residues. From germline, CDR1 is LNHDA and CDR2 SQIVND (reference sequence). The CDR3 is CASSIARQGEQFF. The CDR3 DNA reads TGTGCCAGTAGTATAGCCAGGCAGGGTGAGCAGTTCTTC.

This clonotype has a handful of counts. The V call is TRBV15, the J call TRBJ1-5, with 7 bases matching TRBD1. The V segment lost 3 bases and the J segment 3 bases; nucleotides outside the gene matches: 5. CDR1 is LNHNV and CDR2 is YYDKDF in the germline V gene (reference sequence). The CDR3 length is 15 residues. In DNA form, the CDR3 reads TGTGCCACCAGCAGTCGACAGGGAGCCAATCAGCCCCAGCATTTT. Its protein is CATSSRQGANQPQHF.

Many counts were recorded for this clonotype. V usage is TRBV7-2 and J usage is TRBJ2-5, with 12 nucleotides matching TRBD2. CDR1 SGHTA and CDR2 FQGNSA come from the germline V gene. J gave up 6 bases and V 3 bases, and 17 bases lay outside the gene matches. The CDR3 spans 19 residues. CDR3 nucleotide sequence: TGTGCCAGCAGCTTGGCTGTCTCCGGGCTAGCGGGAGGGCTACAGACCCAGTACTTC. Protein product: CASSLAVSGLAGGLQTQYF.

The CDR3, as DNA: TGTGCCAGCTCACCTATACAGGGGACCGACACTGAAGCTTTCTTT. Translating gives CASSPIQGTDTEAFF. The chain carries TRBV18 and TRBJ1-1; 7 bases line up with TRBD1. The V gene's germline CDR1 is KGHSH and CDR2 LQKENI. This CDR3 has 15 residues. Trimming removed 3 bases from V and 3 bases from J; junction bases left unmatched: 7.

This clonotype has at least ten counts. The rearrangement uses TRBV7-2 and TRBJ1-3; D gene uncertain. This CDR3 region has 14 residues. Germline loops: CDR1 SGHTA, CDR2 FQGNSA. Trimming left V 4 bases short and J 1 base short, with 8 bases between. The CDR3 nucleotides read TGTGCCAGCAGCTCCTCCCTATCTGGAAACACCATATATTTT. Amino acids: CASSSSLSGNTIYF.

The table lists this clonotype with a few counts. The rearrangement uses TRBV6-6 and TRBJ2-1; 11 bases are a match to TRBD1. The CDR3 length is 15 residues. The germline V gene encodes CDR1 MNHNY and CDR2 SVGAGI (reference sequence). Trimming cost V 2 bases and J 7 bases; bases outside gene matches: 4. This CDR3 reads CASSYEGTGGNEQFF. The DNA for the CDR3 is TGTGCCAGCAGTTACGAGGGGACAGGGGGAAATGAGCAGTTCTTC.

This clonotype occurred a few times. This chain connects TRBV6-2 or TRBV6-3 to TRBJ2-1, with 7 bases fitting TRBD2. V lost 10 bases, J lost 8 bases, and 8 bases stayed unmatched. Looked up from germline, CDR1 is MNHEY and CDR2 is SVGEGT. The CDR3 has 12 residues. In nucleotides, the CDR3 is TGTGCCACCGAGGGGACTAAGGATGAGCAGTTCTTC. This encodes CATEGTKDEQFF.